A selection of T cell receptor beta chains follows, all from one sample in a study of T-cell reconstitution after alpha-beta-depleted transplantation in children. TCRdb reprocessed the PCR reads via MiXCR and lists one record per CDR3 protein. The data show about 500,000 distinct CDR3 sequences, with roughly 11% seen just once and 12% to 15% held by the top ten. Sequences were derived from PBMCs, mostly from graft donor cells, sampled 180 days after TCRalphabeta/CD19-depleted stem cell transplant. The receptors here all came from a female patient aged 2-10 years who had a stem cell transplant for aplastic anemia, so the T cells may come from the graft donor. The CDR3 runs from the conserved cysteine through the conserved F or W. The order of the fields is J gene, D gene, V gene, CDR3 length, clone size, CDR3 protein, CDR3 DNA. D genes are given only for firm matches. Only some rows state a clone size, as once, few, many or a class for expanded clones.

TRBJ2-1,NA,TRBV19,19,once,CASSITHVRQFPPYNEQFF,TGTGCCAGTAGTATAACCCACGTGAGGCAGTTTCCCCCGTACAATGAGCAGTTCTTC
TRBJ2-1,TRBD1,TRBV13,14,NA,CASSPRQGWNEQFF,TGTGCCAGCAGCCCTCGACAGGGGTGGAATGAGCAGTTCTTC
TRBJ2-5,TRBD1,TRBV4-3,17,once,CASSQDPARGLQETQYF,TGCGCCAGCAGCCAGGATCCTGCCAGGGGGCTTCAAGAGACCCAGTACTTC
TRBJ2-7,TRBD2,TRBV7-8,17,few,CASSTRTSGSVSYEQYF,TGTGCCAGCAGCACACGGACTAGCGGGAGCGTCTCCTACGAGCAGTACTTC
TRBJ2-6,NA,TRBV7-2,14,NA,CASSLTRGANVLTF,TGTGCCAGCAGCCTCACACGGGGGGCCAACGTCCTGACTTTC
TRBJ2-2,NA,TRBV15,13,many,CATSRDPSGELFF,TGTGCCACCAGCAGGGACCCCTCCGGGGAGCTGTTTTTT
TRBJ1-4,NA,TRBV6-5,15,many,CASSYGPGLGEKLFF,TGTGCCAGCAGTTACGGGCCAGGGCTTGGTGAAAAACTGTTTTTT
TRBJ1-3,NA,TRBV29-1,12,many,CSALSSGNTIYF,TGCAGCGCCTTAAGTTCTGGAAACACCATATATTTT
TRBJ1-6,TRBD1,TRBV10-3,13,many,CAIRGTGDSPLHF,TGTGCCATCAGGGGGACAGGCGATTCACCCCTCCACTTT
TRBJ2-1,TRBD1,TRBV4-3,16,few,CASSQGQGQTDDEQFF,TGCGCCAGCAGCCAAGGCCAGGGACAGACGGACGATGAGCAGTTCTTC
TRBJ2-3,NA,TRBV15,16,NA,CATSRAVRATTDTQYF,TGTGCCACCAGCAGAGCCGTTAGAGCCACCACAGATACGCAGTATTTT
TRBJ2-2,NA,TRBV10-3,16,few,CAISDGVGGNTGELFF,TGTGCCATCAGTGATGGGGTGGGGGGGAACACCGGGGAGCTGTTTTTT
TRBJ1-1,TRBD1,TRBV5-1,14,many,CASSLVDRGTEAFF,TGCGCCAGCAGCCTCGTCGACAGGGGGACTGAAGCTTTCTTT
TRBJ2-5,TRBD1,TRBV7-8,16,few,CASSFASGQGRETQYF,TGTGCCAGCAGCTTCGCCTCGGGACAGGGAAGGGAGACCCAGTACTTC
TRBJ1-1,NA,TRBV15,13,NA,CATSRERGPWAFF,TGTGCCACCAGCAGAGAACGGGGGCCCTGGGCTTTCTTT
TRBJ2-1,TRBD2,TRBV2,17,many,CASSGRSGRFAYNEQFF,TGTGCCAGCAGTGGGCGTAGCGGGAGGTTCGCCTACAATGAGCAGTTCTTC
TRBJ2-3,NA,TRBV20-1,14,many,CSAYTTWGTDTQYF,TGCAGTGCTTATACCACGTGGGGGACAGATACGCAGTATTTT
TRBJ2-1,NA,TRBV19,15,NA,CASSIDLGRFNEQFF,TGTGCCAGTAGTATAGATCTAGGCAGATTCAATGAGCAGTTCTTC
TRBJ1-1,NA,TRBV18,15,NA,CASSPLGIVKGKAFF,TGTGCCAGCTCACCACTGGGGATAGTCAAGGGGAAAGCTTTCTTT
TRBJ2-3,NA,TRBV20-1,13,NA,CSASRDIADTQYF,TGCAGTGCTAGCCGAGATATCGCAGATACGCAGTATTTT
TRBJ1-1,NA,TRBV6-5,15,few,CASSYSWAGTTEAFF,TGTGCCAGCAGTTACTCTTGGGCAGGGACCACTGAAGCTTTCTTT
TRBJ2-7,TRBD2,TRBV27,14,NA,CASSSWAGTSEQYF,TGTGCCAGCAGTTCATGGGCCGGGACTAGCGAGCAGTACTTC
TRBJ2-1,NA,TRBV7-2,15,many,CASSSRLDSYNEQFF,TGTGCCAGCAGCTCCCGACTGGACTCCTACAATGAGCAGTTCTTC
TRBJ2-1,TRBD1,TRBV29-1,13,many,CSVWDSLRNEQFF,TGCAGCGTCTGGGACAGCCTGAGGAATGAGCAGTTCTTC
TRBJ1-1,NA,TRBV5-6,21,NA,CASSLGVLRLLENFQNTEAFF,TGTGCCAGCAGCCTGGGGGTTTTGAGGTTACTGGAGAACTTCCAGAACACTGAAGCTTTCTTT
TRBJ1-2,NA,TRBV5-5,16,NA,CASSLEVAGINYGYTF,TGTGCCAGCAGCTTGGAGGTAGCGGGGATTAACTATGGCTACACCTTC
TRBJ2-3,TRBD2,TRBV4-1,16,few,CASSQGVAGGPYTQYF,TGCGCCAGCAGCCAAGGGGTAGCGGGAGGGCCGTATACGCAGTATTTT
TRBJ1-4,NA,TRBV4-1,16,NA,CASSQENARLKEKLFF,TGCGCCAGCAGCCAAGAGAACGCCCGGTTAAAGGAAAAACTGTTTTTT
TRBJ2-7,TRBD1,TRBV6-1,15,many,CASSERRDRDYEQYF,TGTGCCAGCAGTGAGCGCCGGGACAGGGATTACGAGCAGTACTTC
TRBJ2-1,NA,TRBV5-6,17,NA,CASSPPKFLLRRYEQFF,TGTGCCAGCAGCCCACCAAAGTTTCTTCTCCGCCGATATGAGCAGTTCTTC
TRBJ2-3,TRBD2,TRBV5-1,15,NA,CASSWGGASTDTQYF,TGCGCCAGCAGCTGGGGGGGAGCCAGCACAGATACGCAGTATTTT